One sample yielded the 7 T cell receptor beta chains listed below, sequenced in a study of tumor-infiltrating lymphocytes in oesophageal squamous cell carcinoma. TCRdb fed the PCR reads into MiXCR, producing one record per CDR3 protein. Of about 17,000 distinct CDR3 sequences in the sample, approximately 47% were seen once. The sample taken for sequencing was normal esophageal tissue next to the tumor. The origin of the receptors is a female donor with esophageal squamous cell carcinoma.

Relative to its sample, this clonotype is medium-sized. The chain couples TRBV7-6 to TRBJ2-1; 14 bases agree with TRBD2. This CDR3 is built from 16 residues. The V gene's germline CDR1 is SGHVS and CDR2 FNYEAQ. The junction had 1 base not matched to a gene; V was cut back by 1 base and J by 5 bases. CDR3 residues: CASSLGTSGRNNEQFF. CDR3 coding DNA: TGTGCCAGCAGCTTAGGGACTAGCGGGAGGAACAATGAGCAGTTCTTC.

This clonotype was found many times. V usage is TRBV12-3 or TRBV12-4 and J usage is TRBJ1-1, with 8 nucleotides matching TRBD1. V dropped 6 bases and J dropped 0; count of bases not matched to a gene: 3. CDR3 size: 14 residues. The CDR3 sequence is CASSQGQVNTEAFF. The CDR3 DNA reads TGTGCCAGCAGCCAGGGACAGGTGAACACTGAAGCTTTCTTT.

As concerns this clonotype: Mismatch with germline at one junction end may stem from a read error. The chain is built from TRBV7-6 and TRBJ1-1; D is perhaps TRBD2 (6 bases). The J call is uncertain, as TRBJ2-1 better fits the DNA end. This CDR3 contains 13 residues. Germline V lookup: CDR1 SGHVS, CDR2 FNYEAQ. The CDR3 nucleotides read TGTGCCAGCAGTCCCACTAGCTACGATGAGCAGTTCTTC. The encoded protein is CASSPTSYDEQFF.

This clonotype is medium-sized within its sample. V is TRBV27 and J is TRBJ2-1; tentatively, D is TRBD1 or TRBD2 (6 bases each). V was trimmed by 4 bases and J by 1 base, leaving 20 bases between them. Looked up from germline, CDR1 is MNHEY and CDR2 is SMNVEV (reference sequence). The CDR3 is made up of 18 amino acids. The CDR3 nucleotides are TGTGCCAGCAGTTCCGGGACATATGCGGGAATTTCCTACAATGAGCAGTTCTTC. As protein: CASSSGTYAGISYNEQFF.

The sample holds a few counts of this clonotype. The V gene is TRBV7-3, the J gene TRBJ2-2; maybe TRBD2 (6 bases). This CDR3 is 15 amino acids long. Trimming removed 2 bases at V and 4 bases at J, with 11 bases between. The germline V gene encodes CDR1 SGHTA and CDR2 FQGTGA. This CDR3 is CASSLWAGFTGELFF. The CDR3 bases are TGTGCCAGCAGCTTATGGGCGGGGTTCACCGGGGAGCTGTTTTTT.

The table lists this clonotype with a count of one. This chain links TRBV7-1 with TRBJ2-5, with D maybe TRBD1 (6 bases). TRBV7-1 is annotated as an ORF whose role is uncertain. V was shortened by 6 bases and J by 5 bases, with 19 bases between the two germline ends. The CDR3 is 15 amino acids. The DNA of the CDR3 is TGTGCCAGCAGAATCGCAGGGGCCGCCGGGGAGACCCAGTACTTC. As protein: CASRIAGAAGETQYF.

The genes are TRBV7-9 and TRBJ2-7; no clear D. CDR1 is SEHNR and CDR2 is FQNEAQ in the germline V gene (reference sequence). With 1 base removed from V and 3 bases from J, the gap between germline ends came to 7 bases. The CDR3 extends over 13 amino acids. This CDR3 is CASSLDNNYEQYF. CDR3 DNA sequence: TGTGCCAGCAGCTTAGATAACAACTACGAGCAGTACTTC. The full variable domain, with the rest looked up from reference TRBV7-9 and TRBJ2-7, is DTGVSQNPRHKITKRGQNVTFRCDPISEHNRLYWYRQTLGQGPEFLTYFQNEAQLEKSRLLSDRFSAERPKGSFSTLEIQRTEQGDSAMYLCASSLDNNYEQYFGPGTRLTVT.